The clone carrying this T cell receptor (beta chain) has a handful of counts. Its specificity is unknown. The data derive from a study of cytomegalovirus exposure and HLA in healthy donors. Study summary: Of all 400 or so donors who were genotyped, around 82% belonged to the Caucasian-associated ancestry cluster.

Study-wide findings and caveats: The authors considered a cluster of highly shared sequence variants likely to be a sequencing artifact. TCR beta V- and J-gene trimming was later associated with a missense DCLRE1C variant.

The PCR made use of 60 Vbeta and 13 Jbeta primers. Study processing details: An analysis performed later counted about 80 million unique TCR beta chains (roughly 11 million of them shared). TCRdb's table, derived via immunoSEQ multiplex PCR, lists solely in-frame clones and lacks some. V and J calls and clone size are as listed in that table; D and trimming were resolved from the DNA. The table lists approximately 130,000 clones, 77% of them singletons. Trimming removed 5 bases at V and 4 bases at J, with 20 bases between. This CDR3 is built from 15 residues. CDR1 and CDR2 from the germline V gene are SQVTM and ANQGSEA.

This receptor was identified in a man younger than 35 in good health and CMV-seropositive. Material: PBMCs. This chain connects TRBV29-1 to TRBJ1-2; tentative D call: TRBD1 (6 bases). The CDR3 sequence is CSVNLGGAIGYGYTF. CDR3 sequence (DNA): TGCAGCGTTAATTTAGGGGGGGCGATCGGCTATGGCTACACCTTC.